The 17 T cell receptor beta chains below all came from one sample that was sequenced in a study of blood T cell repertoires in COVID-19. Data came from immunoSEQ multiplex PCR; TCRdb stores just in-frame clones and leaves some out. The sample holds approximately 36,000 clones, roughly four fifths seen once. Specimen: peripheral blood. Receptors were obtained from a human donor in a cohort sampled during active or convalescent COVID-19. The donor label of this sample is uncertain.

The chain carries TRBV11-2 and TRBJ2-5; tentative D call: TRBD2 (6 bases). Trimming stripped 5 bases from V and 1 base from J, with 11 bases between. This CDR3 region has 14 residues. Germline CDR1 and CDR2: SGHAT and FQNNGV. CDR3 protein: CASSTTSTQETQYF. The DNA of the CDR3 is TGTGCCAGCAGCACAACTAGCACCCAAGAGACCCAGTACTTC.

This sequence joins TRBV11-3 and TRBJ1-1; D is unresolved. Germline V gene lookup returns CDR1 SGHNT and CDR2 YENEEA. The ends were cut back, 5 bases at V and 4 bases at J, with 11 bases in the middle. This CDR3 comprises 13 residues. This chain's CDR3 is CASSPLQRTEAFF. CDR3 bases: TGTGCCAGCAGCCCCCTCCAGCGCACTGAAGCTTTCTTT. Full variable domain (remainder filled in from reference TRBV11-3 and TRBJ1-1): EAGVVQSPRYKIIEKKQPVAFWCNPISGHNTLYWYLQNLGQGPELLIRYENEEAVDDSQLPKDRFSAERLKGVDSTLKIQPAELGDSAVYLCASSPLQRTEAFFGQGTRLTVV.

In its sample, this clone was seen a few times. The chain is built from TRBV3-1 (or the pseudogene TRBV3-2) and TRBJ2-7; D may be TRBD1 (6 bases). The CDR3 consists of 15 residues. Germline values: CDR1 LGHDT, CDR2 YNNKEL (reference sequence). Trimming shortened V by 0 bases and J by 2 bases, and 11 bases separated the two germline ends. For the CDR3, the DNA is TGTGCCAGCAGCCAAGATCTCGGGACACCCTACGAGCAGTACTTC. Translated, it gives CASSQDLGTPYEQYF.

This CDR3 reads CASSLAYAREGTQYF. DNA for the CDR3: TGTGCCAGCAGCTTAGCTTACGCGCGGGAAGGGACCCAGTACTTC. The chain has TRBV7-2 and TRBJ2-5; tentatively, D is TRBD2 (6 bases). The CDR3 is made up of 15 amino acids. CDR1 is SGHTA and CDR2 is FQGNSA in the germline V gene. V dropped 0 bases and J dropped 7 bases, with 15 bases sitting between them.

V usage is TRBV10-3 and J usage is TRBJ2-3; D gene ambiguous. Germline loops: CDR1 ENHRY, CDR2 SYGVKD. The length of the CDR3 is 15 residues. Trimming shortened V by 3 bases and J by 0 bases, and 10 bases separated the two germline ends. The CDR3 DNA sequence: TGTGCCATCAGTGATCCTACTCAAAGCACAGATACGCAGTATTTT. Protein sequence: CAISDPTQSTDTQYF.

CDR3: CASRLDRSTYEQYF. CDR3 sequence (DNA): TGTGCCAGCCGATTGGACAGGTCAACCTACGAGCAGTACTTC. The rearrangement uses TRBV6-5 and TRBJ2-7; the match to TRBD1 covers 7 bases. Per the germline V gene, CDR1 is MNHEY and CDR2 is SVGAGI. The trim removed 8 bases at V and 2 bases at J, leaving 9 bases unmatched. CDR3 length: 14 amino acids.

This rearrangement joins TRBV6-2 or TRBV6-3 to TRBJ1-2; D unresolved. Germline lookup yields CDR1 MNHEY and CDR2 SVGEGT. Trimming left V 5 bases short and J 2 bases short, with 9 bases between. The CDR3 is 13 residues long. The CDR3 region is CASSPGENYGYTF. The CDR3, as DNA: TGTGCCAGCAGTCCCGGGGAAAACTATGGCTACACCTTC.

V is TRBV7-6 and J is TRBJ2-3, with 8 positions matching TRBD1. The germline CDR1 and CDR2 sequences are SGHVS and FNYEAQ. The V gene end was trimmed by 4 bases and the J gene end by 4 bases; junction bases not matched to a gene: 7. The length of the CDR3 is 15 residues. The CDR3 nucleotides read TGTGCCAGCAGCTCCAGGACAGGGATCGCAGATACGCAGTATTTT. This translates into CASSSRTGIADTQYF.

The gene calls are TRBV19 and TRBJ2-6; 11 positions agree with TRBD1. The CDR3 covers 18 residues. After removal of 5 bases from V and 1 base from J, the junction contained 7 bases not matched to a gene. The germline CDR1 and CDR2 sequences are LNHDA and SQIVND (reference sequence). CDR3 in DNA: TGTGCCAGTAGTTTCAGGACAGGGGGCCAGTCTGGGGCCAACGTCCTGACTTTC. Protein product: CASSFRTGGQSGANVLTF.

J is TRBJ1-4 and V is TRBV6-6, with 7 bases that match TRBD1. CDR3 length: 15 amino acids. After removal of 0 bases from V and 10 bases from J, the junction contained 8 bases not matched to a gene. Germline CDR1 MNHNY, CDR2 SVGAGI (reference sequence). The CDR3 here is CASSYSRQGPPKLFF. In nucleotides, the CDR3 is TGTGCCAGCAGTTACTCCAGACAGGGCCCTCCAAAACTGTTTTTT.

V is TRBV9 and J is TRBJ2-3; D is uncertain. Germline values: CDR1 SGDLS, CDR2 YYNGEE. V gave up 3 bases and J gave up 6 bases, with 8 bases separating them. The CDR3 consists of 12 residues. The DNA for the CDR3 is TGTGCCAGCAGCGCATCCCCCGATACGCAGTATTTT. Translated, it gives CASSASPDTQYF.

This clone was counted between two and nine times. V is TRBV5-3 and J is TRBJ2-6; weak D call: TRBD2 (6 bases). TRBV5-3 is filed as an ORF, its function uncertain. The ends were cut back, 3 bases at V and 0 bases at J, with 13 bases in the middle. The length of the CDR3 is 17 residues. The CDR3 spells CARSWLAFSSGANVLTF. CDR3 DNA sequence: TGTGCCAGAAGCTGGCTAGCGTTCAGCTCTGGGGCCAACGTCCTGACTTTC.

The chain couples TRBV7-8 to TRBJ1-4; possibly TRBD1 for D (5 bases). The CDR3 runs 16 residues. The germline V and J ends were trimmed by 2 bases and 6 bases, with 16 bases remaining between them. The germline V gene encodes CDR1 SGHVS and CDR2 FQNEAQ. This CDR3 reads CASSLPEGTGDEKLFF. The DNA for the CDR3 is TGTGCCAGCAGCTTACCGGAGGGGACGGGTGATGAAAAACTGTTTTTT.

The rearrangement links TRBV29-1 to TRBJ2-2; D perhaps matches TRBD2 (5 bases). Germline V gene sequence: CDR1 SQVTM, CDR2 ANQGSEA. This CDR3 is built from 13 residues. Trimming left V 4 bases short and J 7 bases short, with 13 bases between. In DNA, the CDR3 is TGCAGCGTTGGAGTGGCTAGCCGCGGGGAGCTGTTTTTT. This gives the protein CSVGVASRGELFF.

The chain is built from TRBV4-2 and TRBJ2-3; 12 bases are shared with TRBD2. The CDR3 has 17 amino acids. J gave up 12 bases and V 0 bases, and 13 bases lay outside the gene matches. Germline V gives CDR1 LGHNA, CDR2 YNFKEQ. The CDR3 DNA is TGTGCCAGCAGCCAAGACGGAGGGGGGGCTAGCGGGAGGGTTCAGTATTTT. Translated: CASSQDGGGASGRVQYF.

The V gene is TRBV19, the J gene TRBJ1-2, with no clear D. CDR1 is LNHDA, CDR2 SQIVND, per germline (reference sequence). The CDR3 consists of 15 residues. Trimming shortened V by 2 bases and J by 5 bases, and 15 bases separated the two germline ends. The CDR3 DNA follows: TGTGCCAGTAGTATAAGTTCAGCAGGTCGGTATGGCTACACCTTC. Amino acids: CASSISSAGRYGYTF.

The chain links TRBV24-1 to TRBJ1-2; 11 bases agree with TRBD1. The V and J ends lost 12 bases and 3 bases, in that order; junction bases with no gene match: 8. Germline V gene data show CDR1 as KGHDR and CDR2 as SFDVKD. The CDR3 is made up of 14 amino acids. The CDR3 is CAAPLGQGDYGYTF. DNA of the CDR3: TGTGCCGCTCCCTTGGGACAGGGGGACTATGGCTACACCTTC.